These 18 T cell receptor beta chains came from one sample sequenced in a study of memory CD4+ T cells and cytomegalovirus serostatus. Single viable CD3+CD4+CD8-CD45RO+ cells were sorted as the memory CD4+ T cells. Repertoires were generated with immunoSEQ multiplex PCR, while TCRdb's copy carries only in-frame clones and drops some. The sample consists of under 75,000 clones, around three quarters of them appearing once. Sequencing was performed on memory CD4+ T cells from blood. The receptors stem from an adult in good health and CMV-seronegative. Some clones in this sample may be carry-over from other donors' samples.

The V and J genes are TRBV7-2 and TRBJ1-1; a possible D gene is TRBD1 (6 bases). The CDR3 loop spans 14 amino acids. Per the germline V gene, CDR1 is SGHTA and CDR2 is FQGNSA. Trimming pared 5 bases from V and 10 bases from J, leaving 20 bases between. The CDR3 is CASSQGPQGLRAFF. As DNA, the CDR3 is TGTGCCAGCAGCCAAGGGCCCCAGGGGTTAAGAGCTTTCTTT.

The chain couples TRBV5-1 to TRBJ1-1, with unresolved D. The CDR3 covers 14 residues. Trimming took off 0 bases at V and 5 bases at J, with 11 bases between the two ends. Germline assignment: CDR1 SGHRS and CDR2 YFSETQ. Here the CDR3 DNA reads TGCGCCAGCAGCTTGGGCTGGGGTGGGACTGAAGCTTTCTTT. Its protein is CASSLGWGGTEAFF.

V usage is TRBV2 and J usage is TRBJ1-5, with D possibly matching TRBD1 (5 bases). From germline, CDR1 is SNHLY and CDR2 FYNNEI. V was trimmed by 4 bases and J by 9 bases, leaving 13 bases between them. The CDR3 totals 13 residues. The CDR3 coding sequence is TGTGCCAGCAGTGTGGGGGGGGTGGGGCCCCAGCATTTT. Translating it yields CASSVGGVGPQHF.

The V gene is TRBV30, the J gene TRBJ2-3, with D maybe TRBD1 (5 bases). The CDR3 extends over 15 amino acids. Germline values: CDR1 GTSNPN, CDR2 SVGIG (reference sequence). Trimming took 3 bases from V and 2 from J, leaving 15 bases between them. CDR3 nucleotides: TGTGCCTGGAGCCTAGGACAACTTTTCACAGATACGCAGTATTTT. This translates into CAWSLGQLFTDTQYF. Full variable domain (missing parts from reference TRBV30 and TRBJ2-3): SQTIHQWPATLVQPVGSPLSLECTVEGTSNPNLYWYRQAAGRGLQLLFYSVGIGQISSEVPQNLSASRPQDRQFILSSKKLLLSDSGFYLCAWSLGQLFTDTQYFGPGTRLTVL.

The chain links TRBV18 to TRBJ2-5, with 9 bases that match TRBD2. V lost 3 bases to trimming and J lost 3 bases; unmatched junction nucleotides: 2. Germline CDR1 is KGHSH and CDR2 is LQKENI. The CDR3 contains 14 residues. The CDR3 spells CASSPPSGKETQYF. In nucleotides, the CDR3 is TGTGCCAGCTCACCGCCTAGCGGGAAAGAGACCCAGTACTTC.

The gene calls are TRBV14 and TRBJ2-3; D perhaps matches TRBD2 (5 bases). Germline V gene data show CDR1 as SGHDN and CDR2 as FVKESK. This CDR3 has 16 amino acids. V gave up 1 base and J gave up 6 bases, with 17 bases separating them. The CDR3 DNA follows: TGTGCCAGCAGCCAAGGAAACAGTGGACTCGGGGATACGCAGTATTTT. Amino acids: CASSQGNSGLGDTQYF. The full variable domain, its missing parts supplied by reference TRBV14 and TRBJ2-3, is EAGVTQFPSHSVIEKGQTVTLRCDPISGHDNLYWYRRVMGKEIKFLLHFVKESKQDESGMPNNRFLAERTGGTYSTLKVQPAELEDSGVYFCASSQGNSGLGDTQYFGPGTRLTVL.

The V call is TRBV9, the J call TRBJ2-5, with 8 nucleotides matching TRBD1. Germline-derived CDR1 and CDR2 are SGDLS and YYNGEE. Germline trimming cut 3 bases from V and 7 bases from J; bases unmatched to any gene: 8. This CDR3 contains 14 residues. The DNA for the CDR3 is TGTGCCAGCAGCGCGACAGGGGCCCCCTGGACCCAGTACTTC. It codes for CASSATGAPWTQYF.

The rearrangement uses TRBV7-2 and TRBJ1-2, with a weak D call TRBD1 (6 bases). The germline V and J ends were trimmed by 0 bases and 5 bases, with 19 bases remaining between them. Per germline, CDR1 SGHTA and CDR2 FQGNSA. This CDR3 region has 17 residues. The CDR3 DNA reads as TGTGCCAGCAGCTTAGCGGCGGGGGGCGTAACCCCTTATGGCTACACCTTC. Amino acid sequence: CASSLAAGGVTPYGYTF.

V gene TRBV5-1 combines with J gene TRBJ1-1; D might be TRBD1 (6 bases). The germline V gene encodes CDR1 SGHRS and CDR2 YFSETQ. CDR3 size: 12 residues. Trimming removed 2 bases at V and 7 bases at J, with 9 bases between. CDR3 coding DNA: TGCGCCAGCAGCTTACCAGGGGTTGAAGCTTTCTTT. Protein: CASSLPGVEAFF.

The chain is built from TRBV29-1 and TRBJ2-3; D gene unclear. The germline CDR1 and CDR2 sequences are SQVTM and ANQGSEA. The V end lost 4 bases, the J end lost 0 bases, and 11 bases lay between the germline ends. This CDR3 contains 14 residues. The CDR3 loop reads CSVGSYTSTDTQYF. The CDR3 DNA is TGCAGCGTTGGAAGCTACACTAGCACAGATACGCAGTATTTT.

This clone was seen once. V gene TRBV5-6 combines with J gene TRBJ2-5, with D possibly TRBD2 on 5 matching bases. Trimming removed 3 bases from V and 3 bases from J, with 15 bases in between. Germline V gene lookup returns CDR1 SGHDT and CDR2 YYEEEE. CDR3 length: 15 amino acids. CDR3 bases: TGTGCCAGCAGCTCGGAAAAGCTCGGGAAAGAGACCCAGTACTTC. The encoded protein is CASSSEKLGKETQYF.

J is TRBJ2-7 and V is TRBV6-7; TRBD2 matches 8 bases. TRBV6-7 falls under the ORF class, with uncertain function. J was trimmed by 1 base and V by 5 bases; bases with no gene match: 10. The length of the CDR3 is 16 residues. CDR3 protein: CASSIQPREGSYEQYF. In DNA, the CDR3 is TGTGCCAGCAGTATACAACCTCGGGAGGGGTCCTACGAGCAGTACTTC.

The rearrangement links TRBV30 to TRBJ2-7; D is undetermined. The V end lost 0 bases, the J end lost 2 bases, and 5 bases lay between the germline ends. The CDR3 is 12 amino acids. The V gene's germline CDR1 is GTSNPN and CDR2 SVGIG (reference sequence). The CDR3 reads CAWSVAPYEQYF. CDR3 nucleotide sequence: TGTGCCTGGAGTGTAGCTCCCTACGAGCAGTACTTC.

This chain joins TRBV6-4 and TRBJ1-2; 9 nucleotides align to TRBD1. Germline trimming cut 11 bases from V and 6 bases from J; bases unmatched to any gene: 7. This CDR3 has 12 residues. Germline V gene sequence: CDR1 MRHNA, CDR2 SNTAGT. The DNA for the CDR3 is TGTGCCGTACCGGGACAGGGACATGGCTACACCTTC. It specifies CAVPGQGHGYTF.

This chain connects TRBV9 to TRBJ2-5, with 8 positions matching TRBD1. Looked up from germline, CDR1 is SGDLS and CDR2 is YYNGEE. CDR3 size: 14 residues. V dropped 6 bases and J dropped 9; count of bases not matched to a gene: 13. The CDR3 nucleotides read TGTGCCAGCAACCCGACAGGGGAAGCGGAGGCCCAGTACTTC. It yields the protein CASNPTGEAEAQYF.

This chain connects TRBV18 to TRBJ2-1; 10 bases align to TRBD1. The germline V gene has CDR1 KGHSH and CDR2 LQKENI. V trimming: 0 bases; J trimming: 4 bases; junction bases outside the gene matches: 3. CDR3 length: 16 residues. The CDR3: CASSPPGQGSYNEQFF. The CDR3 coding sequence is TGTGCCAGCTCACCACCGGGACAGGGGTCGTACAATGAGCAGTTCTTC.

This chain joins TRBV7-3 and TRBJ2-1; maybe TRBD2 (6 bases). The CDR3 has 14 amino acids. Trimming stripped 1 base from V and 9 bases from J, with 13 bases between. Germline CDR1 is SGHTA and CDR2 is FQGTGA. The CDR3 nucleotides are TGTGCCAGCAGCTTAAATCCGGGAGATGGTGAGCAGTTCTTC. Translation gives CASSLNPGDGEQFF.

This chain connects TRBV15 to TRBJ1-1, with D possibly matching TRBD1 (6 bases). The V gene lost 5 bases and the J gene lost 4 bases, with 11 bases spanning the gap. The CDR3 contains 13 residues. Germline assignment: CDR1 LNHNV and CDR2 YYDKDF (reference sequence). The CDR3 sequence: CATSGEGGTEAFF. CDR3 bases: TGTGCCACCAGCGGCGAGGGGGGCACTGAAGCTTTCTTT.